This TCR beta chain was captured in a study of blood T cell repertoires in COVID-19. Study-wide context: The analysed material was cDNA or gDNA that came from T cells, B-cell-depleted T cells, or PBMCs.

The table came from immunoSEQ multiplex PCR; TCRdb's copy has only in-frame clones and leaves some out. The repertoire consists of around 480,000 clones, with roughly nine tenths occurring once and the leading ten covering 0.65% to 0.9%. V lost 5 bases and J lost 6, with 14 bases in between. CDR1 is SGHNT and CDR2 is YYREEE in the germline V gene (reference sequence). This CDR3 contains 14 residues. This clonotype was sampled from a woman between 18 and 29 years old who had recovered from COVID-19. The chain combines TRBV5-4 with TRBJ2-2; D may be TRBD2 (7 bases). Sequencing used PBMCs or T cells enriched from blood (not recorded which). As DNA, the CDR3 is TGTGCCAGCAGTCCGGGGGAGGGGGCCGGGGAGCTGTTTTTT. It codes for CASSPGEGAGELFF.